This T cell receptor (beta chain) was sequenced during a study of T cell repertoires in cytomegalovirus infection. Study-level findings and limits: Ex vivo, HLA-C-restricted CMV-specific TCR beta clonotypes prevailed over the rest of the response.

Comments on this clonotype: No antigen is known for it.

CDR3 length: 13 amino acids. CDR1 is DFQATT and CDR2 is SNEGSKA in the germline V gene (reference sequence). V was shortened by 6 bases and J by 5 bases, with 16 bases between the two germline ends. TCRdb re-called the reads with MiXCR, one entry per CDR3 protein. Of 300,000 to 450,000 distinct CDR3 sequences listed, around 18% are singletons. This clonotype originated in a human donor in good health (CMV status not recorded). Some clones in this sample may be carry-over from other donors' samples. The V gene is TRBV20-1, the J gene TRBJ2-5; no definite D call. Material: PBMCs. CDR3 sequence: CSAPTVLQETQYF. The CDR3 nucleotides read TGCAGTGCGCCGACCGTCTTGCAGGAGACCCAGTACTTC.